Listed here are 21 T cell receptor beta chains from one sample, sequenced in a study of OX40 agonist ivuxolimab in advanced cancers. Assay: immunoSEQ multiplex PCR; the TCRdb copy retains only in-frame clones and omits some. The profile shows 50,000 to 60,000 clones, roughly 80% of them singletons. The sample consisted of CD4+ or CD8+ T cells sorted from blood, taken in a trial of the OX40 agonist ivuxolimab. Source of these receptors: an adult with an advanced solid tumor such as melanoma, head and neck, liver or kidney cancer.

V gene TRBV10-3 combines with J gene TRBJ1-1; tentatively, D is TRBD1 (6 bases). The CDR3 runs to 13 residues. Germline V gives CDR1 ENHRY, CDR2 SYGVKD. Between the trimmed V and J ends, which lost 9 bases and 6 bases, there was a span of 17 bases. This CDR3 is CAIRSSGAAEAFF. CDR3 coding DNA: TGTGCCATTCGCTCTTCGGGGGCCGCTGAAGCTTTCTTT.

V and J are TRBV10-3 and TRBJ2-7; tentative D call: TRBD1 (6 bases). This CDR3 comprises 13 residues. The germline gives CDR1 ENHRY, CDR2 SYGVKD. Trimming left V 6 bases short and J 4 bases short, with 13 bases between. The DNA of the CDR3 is TGTGCCATCAGGTCCCGGGACACTTACGAGCAGTACTTC. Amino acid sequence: CAIRSRDTYEQYF.

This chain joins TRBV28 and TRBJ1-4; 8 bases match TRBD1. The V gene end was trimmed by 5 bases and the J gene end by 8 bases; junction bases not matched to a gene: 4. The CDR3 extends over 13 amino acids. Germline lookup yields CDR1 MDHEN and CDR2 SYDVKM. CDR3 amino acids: CASSTTGVEKLFF. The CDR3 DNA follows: TGTGCCAGCAGTACGACAGGGGTCGAAAAACTGTTTTTT.

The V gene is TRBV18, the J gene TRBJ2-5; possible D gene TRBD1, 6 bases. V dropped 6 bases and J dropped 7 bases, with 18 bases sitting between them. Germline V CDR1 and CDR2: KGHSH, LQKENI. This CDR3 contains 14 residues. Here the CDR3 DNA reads TGTGCCAGCTCCCCTACGAACAGGGAAGGGACCCAGTACTTC. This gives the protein CASSPTNREGTQYF. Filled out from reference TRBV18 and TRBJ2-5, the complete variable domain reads NAGVMQNPRHLVRRRGQEARLRCSPMKGHSHVYWYRQLPEEGLKFMVYLQKENIIDESGMPKERFSAEFPKEGPSILRIQQVVRGDSAAYFCASSPTNREGTQYFGPGTRLLVL.

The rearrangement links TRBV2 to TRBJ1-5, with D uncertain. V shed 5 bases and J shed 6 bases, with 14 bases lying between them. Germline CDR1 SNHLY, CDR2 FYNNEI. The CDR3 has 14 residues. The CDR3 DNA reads TGTGCCAGCAGTCATAGGGTCTCGGCTCAGCCCCAGCATTTT. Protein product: CASSHRVSAQPQHF.

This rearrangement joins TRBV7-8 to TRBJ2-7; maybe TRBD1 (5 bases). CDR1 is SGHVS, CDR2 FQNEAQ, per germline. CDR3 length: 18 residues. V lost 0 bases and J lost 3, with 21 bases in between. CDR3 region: CASSLALQGKGLNYEQYF. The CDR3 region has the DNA TGTGCCAGCAGCTTAGCGTTGCAGGGTAAGGGTTTGAACTACGAGCAGTACTTC.

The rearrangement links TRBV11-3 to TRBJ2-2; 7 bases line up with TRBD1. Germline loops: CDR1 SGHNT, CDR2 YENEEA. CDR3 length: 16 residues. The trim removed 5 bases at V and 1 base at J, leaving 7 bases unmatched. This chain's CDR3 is CASSQDRQGNTGELFF. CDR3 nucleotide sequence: TGTGCCAGCAGCCAAGACCGACAGGGGAACACCGGGGAGCTGTTTTTT.

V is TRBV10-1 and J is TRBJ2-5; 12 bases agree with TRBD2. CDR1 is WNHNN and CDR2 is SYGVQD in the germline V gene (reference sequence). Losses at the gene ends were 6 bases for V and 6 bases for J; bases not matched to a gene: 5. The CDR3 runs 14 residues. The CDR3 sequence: CASRTSGSRKTQYF. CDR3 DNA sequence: TGCGCCAGCAGGACTAGCGGGAGTAGGAAGACCCAGTACTTC.

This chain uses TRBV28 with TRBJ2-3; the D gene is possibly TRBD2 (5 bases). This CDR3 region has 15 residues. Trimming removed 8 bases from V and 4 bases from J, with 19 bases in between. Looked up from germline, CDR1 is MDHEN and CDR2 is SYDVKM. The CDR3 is CASSPAGTRADTQYF. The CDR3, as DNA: TGTGCCAGCTCCCCGGCGGGCACACGGGCAGATACGCAGTATTTT.

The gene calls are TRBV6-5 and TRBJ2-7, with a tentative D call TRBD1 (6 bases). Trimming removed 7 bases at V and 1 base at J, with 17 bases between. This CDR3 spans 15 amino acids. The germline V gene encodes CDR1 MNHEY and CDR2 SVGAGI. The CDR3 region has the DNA TGTGCCAGCACCACCCGGCTAGGGGGATCCTACGAGCAGTACTTC. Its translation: CASTTRLGGSYEQYF.

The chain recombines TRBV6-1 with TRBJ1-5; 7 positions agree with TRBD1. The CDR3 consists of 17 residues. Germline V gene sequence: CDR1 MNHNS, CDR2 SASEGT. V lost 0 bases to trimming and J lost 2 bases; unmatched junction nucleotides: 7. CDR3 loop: CASSEARRGQGNQPQHF. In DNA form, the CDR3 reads TGTGCCAGCAGTGAAGCGCGGAGGGGGCAAGGCAATCAGCCCCAGCATTTT.

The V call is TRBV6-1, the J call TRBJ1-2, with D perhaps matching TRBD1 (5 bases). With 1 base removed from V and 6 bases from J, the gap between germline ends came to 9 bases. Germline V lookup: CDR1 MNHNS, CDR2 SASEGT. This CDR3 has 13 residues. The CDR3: CASSEGPGHGYTF. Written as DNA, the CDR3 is TGTGCCAGCAGTGAAGGTCCGGGGCATGGCTACACCTTC.

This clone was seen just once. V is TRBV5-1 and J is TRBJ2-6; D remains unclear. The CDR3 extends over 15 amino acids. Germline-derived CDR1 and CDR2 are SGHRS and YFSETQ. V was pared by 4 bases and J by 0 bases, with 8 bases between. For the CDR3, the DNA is TGCGCCAGCAGCCGGATAAACTCTGGGGCCAACGTCCTGACTTTC. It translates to CASSRINSGANVLTF.

Here the CDR3 reads CASSENEAFF. The CDR3 DNA follows: TGTGCCAGCTCAGAGAATGAAGCTTTCTTT. The chain employs TRBV18 and TRBJ1-1; D is ambiguous. The germline V and J ends were trimmed by 5 bases and 7 bases, with 5 bases remaining between them. From germline, CDR1 is KGHSH and CDR2 LQKENI. The CDR3 runs to 10 residues.

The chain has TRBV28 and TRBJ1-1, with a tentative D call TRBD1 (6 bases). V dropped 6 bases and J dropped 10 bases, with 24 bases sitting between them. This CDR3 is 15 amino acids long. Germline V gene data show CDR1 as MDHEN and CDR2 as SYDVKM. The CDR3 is CASSRGQQPEKPAFF. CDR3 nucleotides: TGTGCCAGCAGCCGAGGACAGCAGCCTGAGAAACCAGCTTTCTTT.

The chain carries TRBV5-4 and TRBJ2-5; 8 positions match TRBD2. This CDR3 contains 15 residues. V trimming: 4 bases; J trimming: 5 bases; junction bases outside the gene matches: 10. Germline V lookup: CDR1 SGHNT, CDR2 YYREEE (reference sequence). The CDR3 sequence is CASSESGGGAETQYF. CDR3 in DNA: TGTGCCAGCAGCGAATCGGGGGGGGGCGCGGAGACCCAGTACTTC. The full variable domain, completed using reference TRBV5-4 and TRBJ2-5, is ETGVTQSPTHLIKTRGQQVTLRCSSQSGHNTVSWYQQALGQGPQFIFQYYREEENGRGNFPPRFSGLQFPNYSSELNVNALELDDSALYLCASSESGGGAETQYFGPGTRLLVL.

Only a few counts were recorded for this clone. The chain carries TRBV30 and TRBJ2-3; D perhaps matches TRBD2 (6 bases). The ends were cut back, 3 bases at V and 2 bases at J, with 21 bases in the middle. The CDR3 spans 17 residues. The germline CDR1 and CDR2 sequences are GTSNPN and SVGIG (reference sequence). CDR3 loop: CAWRHPRGGGVTDTQYF. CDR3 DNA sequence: TGTGCCTGGAGGCACCCCCGGGGTGGCGGGGTCACAGATACGCAGTATTTT.

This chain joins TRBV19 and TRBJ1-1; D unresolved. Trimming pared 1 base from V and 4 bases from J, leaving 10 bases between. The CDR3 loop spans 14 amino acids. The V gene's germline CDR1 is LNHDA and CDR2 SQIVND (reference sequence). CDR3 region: CASSIGALATEAFF. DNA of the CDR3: TGTGCCAGTAGTATAGGGGCGTTGGCCACTGAAGCTTTCTTT.

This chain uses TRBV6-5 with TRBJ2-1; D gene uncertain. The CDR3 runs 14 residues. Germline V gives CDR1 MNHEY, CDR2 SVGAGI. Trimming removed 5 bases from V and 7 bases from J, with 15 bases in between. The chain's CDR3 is CASSKRSNNNEQFF. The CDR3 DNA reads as TGTGCCAGCAGTAAGCGTTCCAATAATAATGAGCAGTTCTTC.

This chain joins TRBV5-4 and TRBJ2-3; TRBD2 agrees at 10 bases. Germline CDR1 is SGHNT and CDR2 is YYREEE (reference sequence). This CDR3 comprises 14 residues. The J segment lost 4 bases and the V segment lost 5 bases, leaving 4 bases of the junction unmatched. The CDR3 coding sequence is TGTGCCAGCAGTTACGGACTAGCGGCAGATACGCAGTATTTT. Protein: CASSYGLAADTQYF.

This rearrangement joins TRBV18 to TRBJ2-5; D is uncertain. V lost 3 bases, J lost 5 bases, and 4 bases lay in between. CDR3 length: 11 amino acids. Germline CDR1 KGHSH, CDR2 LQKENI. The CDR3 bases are TGTGCCAGCTCACCGGCGGAGACCCAGTACTTC. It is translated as CASSPAETQYF. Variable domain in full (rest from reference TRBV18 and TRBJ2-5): NAGVMQNPRHLVRRRGQEARLRCSPMKGHSHVYWYRQLPEEGLKFMVYLQKENIIDESGMPKERFSAEFPKEGPSILRIQQVVRGDSAAYFCASSPAETQYFGPGTRLLVL.